A selection of T cell receptor beta chains follows, all from one sample in a study of immune characterization of retroperitoneal liposarcoma. TCRdb analysed the PCR reads with MiXCR anew, one entry per CDR3 protein. The sample lists around 11,000 distinct CDR3 sequences, approximately 26% occurring once. Sequencing was carried out using tumor tissue. The receptors shown here come from a male donor with retroperitoneal liposarcoma. Both conserved end residues are trimmed from each CDR3. Clone size is given for some rows only: seen once, a few or many times, or a class if the clone is expanded.

few	TRBV11-3	ASSIPSGTDTQY
many	TRBV7-2	ASSADRGAYNEQY
NA	TRBV6-1	ASSEVGEYNEQF
NA	TRBV6-1	ASSEGAPTGFWNIQY
many	TRBV7-2	ASSLSSGQGKNIQF
many	TRBV7-6	ASSLREASYEQY
medium-sized	TRBV7-8	ASSASGGLETQY
few	TRBV11-2	ASSLSSLSNQPQH
few	TRBV6-1	ASSYFPRSYNEQF
NA	TRBV6-1	ASSLRGGGYEQF
few	TRBV12-3/TRBV12-4	ASSKGGPSNQPQH
many	TRBV24-1	ATSEVGGGEQF
NA	TRBV7-2	ASSGQTGGTGELF
NA	TRBV25-1	ASIGGRFEAF
medium-sized	TRBV12-3/TRBV12-4	ASSLGDSASSYNEQY
few	TRBV12-5	ASGLPPGQGWTDTQY
NA	TRBV6-1	ASATDTTDTQY
many	TRBV12-3/TRBV12-4	ASRPGKAGGWFEQF
NA	TRBV6-4	ASSSIAGNQPQH
many	TRBV11-3	ASSATLRGRGIPSTQY
medium-sized	TRBV6-1	ASSEEGHRQGMDEQY
NA	TRBV7-8	ASSLGQGYNEQF
NA	TRBV7-2	ASSQSDADTQY
many	TRBV6-1	ASRHTPTDTQY
NA	TRBV6-1	ASSEEAGVSYEQY
few	TRBV6-5	ASSYSRGGETQY
large	TRBV7-6	ASSPRTSGNNEQF
NA	TRBV7-4	ASRPSPQTQY
many	TRBV7-2	ASSQGQNTEAF
few	TRBV27	ASRPFTGVAQPQH
medium-sized	TRBV27	ASSPALAGAEQF
NA	TRBV6-5	ASRAGTGVVQPQH
few	TRBV4-1	ASSQVSSGWETQY
many	TRBV6-1	ATAGFNNEQY
medium-sized	TRBV7-2	ASRTGQGELF
medium-sized	TRBV7-9	ASSSAPGLAGGGNEQF
many	TRBV11-1	ASSRSGRVYNEQF
NA	TRBV6-6	AIGSAVYEQF
medium-sized	TRBV7-6	ASSFTASGANVLT
NA	TRBV6-6	ASSPKIGATGAAGELF
few	TRBV10-2	ASTEDYPSYEQF
NA	TRBV7-6	ASSLVTPGELF
few	TRBV27	ASSSLRQGISYEQF
few	TRBV12-3/TRBV12-4	ASSKRDTQY
NA	TRBV27	ASSPGTPADLV
many	TRBV7-7	ASSLYGGQGETQY
few	TRBV27	ASSLFAGGGGNEQF
NA	TRBV6-5	ASSGLPPYEQF
NA	TRBV6-1	ASTRASNEQY
few	TRBV7-8	ASSFPRAEQF
few	TRBV27	ASSPLRADGYT
NA	TRBV11-3	ASSSRTGKDTQY
medium-sized	TRBV7-2	ASSVGTGELF
many	TRBV10-1	ASSESDFRGQGEQF
many	TRBV25-1	ASSGGRSPGEPYNEQF
NA	TRBV6-1	ASSTGGNQPQH
many	TRBV6-1	ASSWSGAETQY
few	TRBV6-1	ASSRRGDSNSPLH
few	TRBV6-1	ASRTGTVPFREQY
many	TRBV12-3/TRBV12-4	ASSPSGPFNYEQY